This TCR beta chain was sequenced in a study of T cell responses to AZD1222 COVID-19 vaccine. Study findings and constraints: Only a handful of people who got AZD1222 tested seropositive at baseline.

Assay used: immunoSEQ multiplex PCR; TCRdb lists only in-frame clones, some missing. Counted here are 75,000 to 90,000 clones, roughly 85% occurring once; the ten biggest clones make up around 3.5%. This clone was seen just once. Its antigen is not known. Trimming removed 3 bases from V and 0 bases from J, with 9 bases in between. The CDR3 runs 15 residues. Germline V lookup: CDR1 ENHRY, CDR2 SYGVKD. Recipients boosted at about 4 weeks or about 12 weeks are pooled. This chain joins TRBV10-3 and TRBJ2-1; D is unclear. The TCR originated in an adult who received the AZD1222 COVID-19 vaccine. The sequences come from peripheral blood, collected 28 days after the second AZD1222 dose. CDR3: CAISEWDGSYNEQFF. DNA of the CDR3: TGTGCCATCAGTGAATGGGATGGCTCCTACAATGAGCAGTTCTTC.